The sample holds many counts of the clone carrying this T cell receptor beta chain. The source of the sample is a study of blood T cells in healthy people across ages. Next came a second PCR, run for about 7 to 12 cycles, which used a sample-barcoded 5' primer along with a J-beta primer mix. TCRdb fed the 5' RACE reads into MiXCR, producing one record per CDR3 protein. Among some 940,000 distinct CDR3 sequences listed, 29% were seen once. Germline CDR1 and CDR2: DFQATT and SNEGSKA (reference sequence). The CDR3 has 15 residues. V trimming: 2 bases; J trimming: 6 bases; junction bases outside the gene matches: 11. The same sample was also studied in work on T cells of mothers and their children. This second study notes: Related mother-child pairs shared slightly more overlap than unrelated pairs, but the difference was non-significant.

This rearrangement joins TRBV20-1 to TRBJ2-7; 9 bases map to TRBD1. Source material: blood. The sequence was collected from a woman in her 40s in good health. The CDR3 sequence is CSARTPGTGPGEQYF. The CDR3 DNA reads TGCAGTGCTAGAACGCCCGGGACAGGGCCGGGCGAGCAGTACTTC.